The subject of this entry is one T cell receptor (beta chain). Germline V gives CDR1 MDHEN, CDR2 SYDVKM. The germline V and J ends were trimmed by 5 bases and 0 bases, with 23 bases remaining between them. There are 19 residues in the CDR3. The sample belongs to a study of shared clonotypes between healthy human individuals. Using immunoSEQ multiplex PCR, the repertoire was profiled, and TCRdb retains in-frame clones only, with some absent. In the table there are about 690,000 clones, less than 95% of which are singletons. This clonotype originated in a man aged 18 to 35 in good health. Some clones in this sample may be carry-over from other donors' samples. Specimen: memory CD8+ T cells from PBMCs. Subset noted: CD45RO+ cells pooled with CCR7-negative TemRA cells. V gene TRBV28 combines with J gene TRBJ2-4; maybe TRBD2 (5 bases). The CDR3 reads CASSPLGLSVVLAKNIQYF. CDR3 DNA sequence: TGTGCCAGCAGTCCCCTAGGGCTTAGCGTTGTCCTAGCCAAAAACATTCAGTACTTC.